This is a list of T cell receptor beta chains from one sample in a study of T cells in Graves' hyperthyroidism and ophthalmopathy. MiXCR, applied by TCRdb to the multiplex PCR reads, yields one record per CDR3 protein. The sample lists roughly 840,000 distinct CDR3 sequences, 38% occurring once. Sequenced: blood. All receptors come from a young man with Graves' hyperthyroidism. CDR3s include the opening cysteine and the closing phenylalanine or tryptophan.

V	J	CDR3
TRBV20-1	TRBJ1-1	CSASSGDTEAFF
TRBV29-1	TRBJ2-1	CSVGLTGAYNEQFF
TRBV25-1	TRBJ1-1	CASSGGSGGFGHQAFF
TRBV6-5	TRBJ2-7	CASSYKKDRPSNEQYF
TRBV6-5	TRBJ2-2	CASRGREANTGELFF
TRBV5-1	TRBJ2-7	CVSSIHQGEQYF
TRBV6-5	TRBJ2-5	CASTPSGGPGETQYF
TRBV9	TRBJ1-2	CASSVQGAYGYTF
TRBV7-9	TRBJ1-5	CASIRDRRDQPQHF
TRBV9	TRBJ2-7	CASSFAPGTTSYEQYF
TRBV14	TRBJ2-7	CASSHYRGYEQYF
TRBV10-3	TRBJ2-6	CAISWGQGSSGANVLTF
TRBV13	TRBJ1-3	CASSLGLGTADGNTIYF
TRBV6-5	TRBJ2-2	CASSYPVTGELFF
TRBV7-9	TRBJ1-6	CASSFDSSPLHF
TRBV19	TRBJ2-2	CASTHRRGRGGELFF
TRBV2	TRBJ1-1	CASSGLRIANTEAFF
TRBV10-1	TRBJ1-1	CATGTGVVRSEAFF
TRBV20-1	TRBJ1-3	CSALDDSGSTIYF
TRBV2	TRBJ1-4	CASSEQGGLYEKLFF
TRBV9	TRBJ2-3	CASSVGDRYLDTQYF
TRBV25-1	TRBJ2-7	CASSGLVDGSSYEQYF
TRBV2	TRBJ1-5	CASSARATSNQPQHF
TRBV12-3/TRBV12-4	TRBJ1-3	CASSLVLEGRNLGTIYF
TRBV7-9	TRBJ2-5	CASSLAGASYETQYF
TRBV24-1	TRBJ1-2	CATSAGVDYGYTF
TRBV19	TRBJ1-5	CASTVAGQLNQPQHF
TRBV20-1	TRBJ2-5	CSARGLAHVAGTQYF
TRBV7-2	TRBJ1-5	CASSPNTGYQPQHF
TRBV6-1	TRBJ2-5	CASTGDSEFENQETQYF
TRBV29-1	TRBJ1-2	CSARRGDDGYTF
TRBV10-3	TRBJ2-2	CATAPTSANTGELFF
TRBV4-3	TRBJ2-7	CASSQASGSSYEQYF
TRBV7-3	TRBJ2-7	CASTSGTTYEQYF
TRBV12-3/TRBV12-4	TRBJ1-6	CASSPRGRNSPLHF
TRBV10-3	TRBJ1-5	CATGTGEINQPQHF
TRBV7-9	TRBJ2-2	CASSLYPNTGELFF
TRBV4-1	TRBJ1-1	CASSQGGFEAFF
TRBV7-2	TRBJ2-2	CASSLAEQGGTGELFF
TRBV12-3/TRBV12-4	TRBJ1-1	CASSYQGRSEAFF
TRBV6-6	TRBJ1-2	CASSFTRDRVIGYTF
TRBV29-1	TRBJ1-2	CSGRATEGYTF
TRBV7-2	TRBJ1-2	CASSLIIKGLYGYTF
TRBV6-1	TRBJ1-5	CASSQGGQRNQPQHF
TRBV9	TRBJ1-2	CASSVEGQAIYGYTF
TRBV19	TRBJ1-5	CASSRGEHQPQHF
TRBV7-2	TRBJ2-7	CASSPSGEGAYEQYF
TRBV29-1	TRBJ1-2	CSVLGEGGYGYTF
TRBV25-1	TRBJ1-2	CASSQGTDNYGYTF
TRBV2	NA	CASRALAGVGNEQFF
TRBV9	TRBJ1-1	CASSVEGIGLDTEAFF
TRBV19	TRBJ2-7	CASSISSGTGYEQYF
TRBV9	TRBJ2-2	CASSVSRQNTGELFF
TRBV19	TRBJ1-5	CASSIEYQPQHF
TRBV14	TRBJ2-7	CASSQEGTSGAYEQYF
TRBV12-3/TRBV12-4	TRBJ1-6	CASSFSPLMTVRNSPLHF
TRBV11-2	TRBJ2-5	CASSLGDQTQYF
TRBV25-1	TRBJ1-4	CASSELGTGDEKLFF
TRBV4-1	TRBJ1-1	CASSQVGSSEAFF